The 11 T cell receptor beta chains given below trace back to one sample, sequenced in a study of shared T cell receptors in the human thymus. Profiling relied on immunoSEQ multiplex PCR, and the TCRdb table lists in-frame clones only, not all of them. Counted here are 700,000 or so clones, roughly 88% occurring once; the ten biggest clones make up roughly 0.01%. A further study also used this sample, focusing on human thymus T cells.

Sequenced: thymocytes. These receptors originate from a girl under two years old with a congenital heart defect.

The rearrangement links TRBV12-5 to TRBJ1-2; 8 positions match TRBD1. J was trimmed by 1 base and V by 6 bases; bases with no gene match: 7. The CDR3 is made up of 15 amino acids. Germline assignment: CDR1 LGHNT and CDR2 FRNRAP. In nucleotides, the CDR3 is TGTGCTAGTGGACGGGACAGGCGACATAACTATGGCTACACCTTC. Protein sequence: CASGRDRRHNYGYTF.

The DNA of the CDR3 is TGCGCCAGCGGGGGGGACGAGTTACTGAGAACTGAAGCTTTCTTT. This gives the protein CASGGDELLRTEAFF. This rearrangement joins TRBV10-2 to TRBJ1-1, with a tentative D call TRBD1 (5 bases). This CDR3 is built from 15 residues. The ends were cut back, 8 bases at V and 5 bases at J, with 21 bases in the middle. Germline lookup yields CDR1 WSHSY and CDR2 SAAADI.

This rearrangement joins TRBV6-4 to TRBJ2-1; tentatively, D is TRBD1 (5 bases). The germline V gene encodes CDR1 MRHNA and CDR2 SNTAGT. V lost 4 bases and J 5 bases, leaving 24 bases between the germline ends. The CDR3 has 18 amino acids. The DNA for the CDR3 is TGTGCCAGCAGTGTTGGGGCCTGGTCTGCAGGACGGAACAATGAGCAGTTCTTC. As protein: CASSVGAWSAGRNNEQFF.

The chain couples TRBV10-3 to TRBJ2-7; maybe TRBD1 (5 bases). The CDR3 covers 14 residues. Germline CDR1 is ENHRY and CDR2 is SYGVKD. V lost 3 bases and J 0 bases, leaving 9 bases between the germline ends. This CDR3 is CAISEGDTSYEQYF. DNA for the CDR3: TGTGCCATCAGTGAAGGGGATACCTCCTACGAGCAGTACTTC.

CDR3 nucleotide sequence: TGTGCCAGTACTAGACAGGGGCAGAACACTGAAGCTTTCTTT. Protein sequence: CASTRQGQNTEAFF. This chain links TRBV19 with TRBJ1-1; 8 bases are shared with TRBD1. V trimming: 7 bases; J trimming: 1 base; junction bases outside the gene matches: 5. CDR3 length equals 14 residues. CDR1 and CDR2 (germline): LNHDA, SQIVND (reference sequence).

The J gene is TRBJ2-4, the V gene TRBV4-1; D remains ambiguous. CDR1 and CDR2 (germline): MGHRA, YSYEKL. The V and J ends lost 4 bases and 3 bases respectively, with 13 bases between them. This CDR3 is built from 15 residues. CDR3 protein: CASSLGRLGKNIQYF. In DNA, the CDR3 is TGCGCCAGCAGCCTGGGCAGGTTAGGCAAAAACATTCAGTACTTC.

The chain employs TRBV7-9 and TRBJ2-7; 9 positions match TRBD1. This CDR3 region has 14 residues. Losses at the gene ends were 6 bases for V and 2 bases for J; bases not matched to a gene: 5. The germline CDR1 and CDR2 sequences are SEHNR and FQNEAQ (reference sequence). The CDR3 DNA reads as TGTGCCAGCAGTCCCGGGACAGGGACCTACGAGCAGTACTTC. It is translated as CASSPGTGTYEQYF.

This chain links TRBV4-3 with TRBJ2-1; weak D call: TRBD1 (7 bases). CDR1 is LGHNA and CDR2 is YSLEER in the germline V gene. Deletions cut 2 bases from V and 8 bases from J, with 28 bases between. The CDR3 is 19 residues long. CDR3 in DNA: TGCGCCAGCAGCCAATGGAGGGACAGCCTCGTTTGGGAGTTAGATGAGCAGTTCTTC. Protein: CASSQWRDSLVWELDEQFF.

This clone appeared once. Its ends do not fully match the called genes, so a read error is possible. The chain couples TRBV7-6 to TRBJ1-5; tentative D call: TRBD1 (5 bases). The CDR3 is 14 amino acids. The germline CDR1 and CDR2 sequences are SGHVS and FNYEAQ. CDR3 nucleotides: TGTGCCAGCAGCTTAAGGGCTGGGGGGGAGCACCTCATTTTT. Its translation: CASSLRAGGEHLIF.

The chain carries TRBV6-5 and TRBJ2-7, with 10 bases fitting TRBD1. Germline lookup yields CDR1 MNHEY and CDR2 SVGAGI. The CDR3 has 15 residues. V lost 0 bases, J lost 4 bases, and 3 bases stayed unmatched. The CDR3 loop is CASSYSDRGNYEQYF. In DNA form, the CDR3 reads TGTGCCAGCAGTTACTCGGACAGGGGGAATTACGAGCAGTACTTC.

The CDR3 region has the DNA TGTGCCAGCAGCTTTCGGAATTCACCCCTCCACTTT. It specifies CASSFRNSPLHF. The V gene is TRBV7-2, the J gene TRBJ1-6; D gene unclear. Germline-derived CDR1 and CDR2 are SGHTA and FQGNSA. The CDR3 runs to 12 residues. The ends were cut back, 3 bases at V and 7 bases at J, with 4 bases in the middle.